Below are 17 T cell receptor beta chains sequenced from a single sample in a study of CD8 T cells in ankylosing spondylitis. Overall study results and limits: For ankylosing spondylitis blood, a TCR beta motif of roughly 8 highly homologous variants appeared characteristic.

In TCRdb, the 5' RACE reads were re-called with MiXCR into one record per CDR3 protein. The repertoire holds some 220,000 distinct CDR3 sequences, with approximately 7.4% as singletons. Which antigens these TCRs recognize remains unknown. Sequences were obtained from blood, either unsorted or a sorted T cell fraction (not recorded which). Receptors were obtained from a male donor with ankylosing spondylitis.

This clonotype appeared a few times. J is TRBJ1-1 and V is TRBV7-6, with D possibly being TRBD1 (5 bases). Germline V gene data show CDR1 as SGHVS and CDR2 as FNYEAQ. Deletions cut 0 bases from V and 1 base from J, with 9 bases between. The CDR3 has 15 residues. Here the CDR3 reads CASSLAGGRNTEAFF. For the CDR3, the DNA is TGTGCCAGCAGCTTAGCTGGGGGACGGAACACTGAAGCTTTCTTT.

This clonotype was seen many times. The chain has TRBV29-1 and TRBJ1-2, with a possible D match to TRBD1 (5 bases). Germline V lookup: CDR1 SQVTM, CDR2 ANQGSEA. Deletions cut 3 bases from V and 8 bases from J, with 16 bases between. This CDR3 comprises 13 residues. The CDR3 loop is CSVDLGPAVGYTF. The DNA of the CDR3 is TGCAGCGTTGACCTGGGACCGGCCGTGGGCTACACCTTC.

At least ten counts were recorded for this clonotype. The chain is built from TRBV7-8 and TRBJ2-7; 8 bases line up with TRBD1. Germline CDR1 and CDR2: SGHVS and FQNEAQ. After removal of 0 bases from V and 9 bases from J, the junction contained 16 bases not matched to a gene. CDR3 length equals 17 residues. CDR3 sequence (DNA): TGTGCCAGCAGCTTAGCGCCGACAGGGGCCCACTGGCGAGGGCAGTACTTC. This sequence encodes CASSLAPTGAHWRGQYF. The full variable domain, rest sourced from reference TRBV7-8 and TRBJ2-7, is GAGVSQSPRYKVAKRGQDVALRCDPISGHVSLFWYQQALGQGPEFLTYFQNEAQLDKSGLPSDRFFAERPEGSVSTLKIQRTQQEDSAVYLCASSLAPTGAHWRGQYFGPGTRLTVT.

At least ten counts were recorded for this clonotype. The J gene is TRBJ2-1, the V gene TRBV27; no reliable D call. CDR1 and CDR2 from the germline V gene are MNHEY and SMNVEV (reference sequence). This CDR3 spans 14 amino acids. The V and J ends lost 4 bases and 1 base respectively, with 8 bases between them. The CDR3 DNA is TGTGCCAGCAGTTGGGCAGGTTCCTACAATGAGCAGTTCTTC. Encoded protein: CASSWAGSYNEQFF.

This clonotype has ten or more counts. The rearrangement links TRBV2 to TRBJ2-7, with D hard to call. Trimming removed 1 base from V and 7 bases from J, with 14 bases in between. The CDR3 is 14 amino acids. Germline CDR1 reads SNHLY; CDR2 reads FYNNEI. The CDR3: CASSEGLLPSEQYF. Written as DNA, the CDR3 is TGTGCCAGCAGTGAAGGCCTCCTACCCTCGGAGCAGTACTTC.

The CDR3 reads CASSYPSSTGELFF. The CDR3 DNA follows: TGTGCCAGCAGTTACCCGTCATCCACCGGGGAGCTGTTTTTT. The chain carries TRBV6-5 and TRBJ2-2, with D hard to call. The germline gives CDR1 MNHEY, CDR2 SVGAGI. The CDR3 is 14 amino acids. Trimming took 2 bases from V and 4 from J, leaving 8 bases between them.

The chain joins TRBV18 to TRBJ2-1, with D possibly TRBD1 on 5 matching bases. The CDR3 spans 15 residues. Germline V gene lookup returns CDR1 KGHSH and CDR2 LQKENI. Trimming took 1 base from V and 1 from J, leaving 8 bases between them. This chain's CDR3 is CASSPRTTSYNEQFF. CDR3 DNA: TGTGCCAGCTCACCACGGACAACGTCCTACAATGAGCAGTTCTTC.

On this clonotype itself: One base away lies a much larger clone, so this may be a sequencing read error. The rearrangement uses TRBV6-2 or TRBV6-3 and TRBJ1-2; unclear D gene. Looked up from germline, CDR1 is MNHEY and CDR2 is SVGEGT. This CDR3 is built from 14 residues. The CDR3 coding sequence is TGTGTCAGCAGTTATAAGGGAACTAACTATGGCTACACCTTC. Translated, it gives CVSSYKGTNYGYTF.

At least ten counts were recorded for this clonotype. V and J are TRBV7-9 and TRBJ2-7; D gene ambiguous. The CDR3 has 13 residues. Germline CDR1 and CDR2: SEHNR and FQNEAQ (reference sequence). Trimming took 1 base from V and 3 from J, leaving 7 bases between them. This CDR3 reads CASSLEPIYEQYF. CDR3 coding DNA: TGTGCCAGCAGCTTAGAACCCATCTACGAGCAGTACTTC.

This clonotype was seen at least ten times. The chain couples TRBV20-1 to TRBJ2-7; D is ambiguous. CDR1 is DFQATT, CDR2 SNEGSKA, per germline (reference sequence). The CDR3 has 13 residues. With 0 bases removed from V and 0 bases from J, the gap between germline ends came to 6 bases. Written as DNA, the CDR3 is TGCAGTGCTAGAGATAAGAGCTCCTACGAGCAGTACTTC. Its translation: CSARDKSSYEQYF.

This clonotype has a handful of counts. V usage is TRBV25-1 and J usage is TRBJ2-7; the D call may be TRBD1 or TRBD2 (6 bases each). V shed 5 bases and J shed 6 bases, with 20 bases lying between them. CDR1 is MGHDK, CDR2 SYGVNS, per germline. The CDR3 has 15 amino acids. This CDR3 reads CASSPPEGGWGEQYF. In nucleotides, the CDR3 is TGTGCCAGCAGTCCCCCGGAGGGGGGCTGGGGCGAGCAGTACTTC.

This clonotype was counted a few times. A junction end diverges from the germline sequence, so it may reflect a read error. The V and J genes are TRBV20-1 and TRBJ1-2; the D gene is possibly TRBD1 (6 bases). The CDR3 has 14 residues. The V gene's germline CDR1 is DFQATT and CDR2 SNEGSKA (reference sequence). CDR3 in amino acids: CSARGGVGIYGYTF. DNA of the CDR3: TGCAGTGCCAGAGGGGGGGTCGGGATCTATGGCTACACCTTC.

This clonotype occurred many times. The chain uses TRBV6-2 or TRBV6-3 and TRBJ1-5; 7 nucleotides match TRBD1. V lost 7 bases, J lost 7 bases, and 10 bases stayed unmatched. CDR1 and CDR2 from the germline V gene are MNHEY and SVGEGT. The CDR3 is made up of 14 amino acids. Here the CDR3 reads CASTISTGRQPQHF. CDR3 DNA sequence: TGTGCCAGCACTATATCGACAGGGAGGCAGCCCCAGCATTTT.

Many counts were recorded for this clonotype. CDR3 amino acids: CSVPEFVNEQFF. The CDR3 bases are TGCAGCGTTCCCGAATTCGTCAATGAGCAGTTCTTC. This rearrangement joins TRBV29-1 to TRBJ2-1; D is unclear. V lost 5 bases to trimming and J lost 6 bases, with 11 bases between them. Germline V lookup: CDR1 SQVTM, CDR2 ANQGSEA. The CDR3 runs 12 residues.

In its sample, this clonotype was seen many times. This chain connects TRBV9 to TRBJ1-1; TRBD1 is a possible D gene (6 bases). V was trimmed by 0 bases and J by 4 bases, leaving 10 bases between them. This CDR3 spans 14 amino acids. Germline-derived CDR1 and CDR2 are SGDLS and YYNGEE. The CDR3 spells CASSVGGAGTEAFF. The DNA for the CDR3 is TGTGCCAGCAGCGTAGGGGGGGCGGGCACTGAAGCTTTCTTT.

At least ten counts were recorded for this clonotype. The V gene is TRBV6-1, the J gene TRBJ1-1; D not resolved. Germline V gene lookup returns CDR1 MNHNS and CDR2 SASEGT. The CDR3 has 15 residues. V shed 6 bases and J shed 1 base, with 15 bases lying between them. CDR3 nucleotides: TGTGCCAGCAGCCCGAATACCATTAAGAACACTGAAGCTTTCTTT. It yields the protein CASSPNTIKNTEAFF.

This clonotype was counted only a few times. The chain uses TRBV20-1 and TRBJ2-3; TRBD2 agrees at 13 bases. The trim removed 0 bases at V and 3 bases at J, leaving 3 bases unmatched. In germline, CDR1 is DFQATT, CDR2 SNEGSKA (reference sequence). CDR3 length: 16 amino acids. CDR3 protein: CSARELAGGMTDTQYF. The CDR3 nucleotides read TGCAGTGCTAGAGAACTAGCGGGAGGGATGACAGATACGCAGTATTTT.